The clone carrying this T cell receptor (beta chain) turned up a few times. Antigen unknown. Relative to the germline gene, one junction end is altered; a read error may explain this. TCR beta rearrangements were amplified from peripheral blood genomic DNA. Rearranged V-D-J TRB sequences were amplified with a mixed TRB-A/B primer pool. Each CDR3 protein gets one entry after TCRdb re-called the multiplex PCR reads with MiXCR. The table has around 12,000 distinct CDR3 sequences, roughly 25% seen once. The germline V gene has CDR1 LGHNA and CDR2 YSLEER. The CDR3 spans 14 residues. This sample was included in a study of T cell repertoires in aging, cancer and after chemotherapy. About the research overall: Over several months to years, re-sampled healthy donor repertoires clearly shared clones. The full dataset contained several million TCR reads.

Study conclusions and caveats: Untreated cancer patients had significantly lower blood TCR diversity than age-matched healthy donors.

Sequencing was carried out using blood. This clonotype originated in a human donor in good health. The V gene is TRBV4-3, the J gene TRBJ2-1, with D hard to call. For the CDR3, the DNA is TGTGCCAGCAGCCAAGAATACACCGGCAATGAGCAGTTCTTC. This codes for CASSQEYTGNEQFF.